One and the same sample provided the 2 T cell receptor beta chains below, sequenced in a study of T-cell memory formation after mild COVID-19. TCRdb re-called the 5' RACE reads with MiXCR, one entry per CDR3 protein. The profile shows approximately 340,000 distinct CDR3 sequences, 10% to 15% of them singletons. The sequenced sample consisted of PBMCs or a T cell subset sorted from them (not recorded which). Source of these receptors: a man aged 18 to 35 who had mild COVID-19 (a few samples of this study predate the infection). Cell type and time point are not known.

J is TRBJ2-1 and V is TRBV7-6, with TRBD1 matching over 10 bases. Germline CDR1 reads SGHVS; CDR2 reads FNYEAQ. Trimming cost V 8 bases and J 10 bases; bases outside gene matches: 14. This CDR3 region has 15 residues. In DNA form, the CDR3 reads TGTGCCAGCGGGGAGACCGGGACAGGGGTTATCGAGCAGTTCTTC. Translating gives CASGETGTGVIEQFF.

In nucleotides, the CDR3 is TGTGCCACCAGTGACGGACAGACTAATGAGCAGTTCTTC. Translating it yields CATSDGQTNEQFF. The V call is TRBV24-1, the J call TRBJ2-1, with a tentative D call TRBD1 (6 bases). This CDR3 comprises 13 residues. Trimming took off 4 bases at V and 7 bases at J, with 10 bases between the two ends. Germline values: CDR1 KGHDR, CDR2 SFDVKD.